Presented here are 32 T cell receptor beta chains from one specimen sequenced in a study of T cell repertoires in cytomegalovirus infection. TCRdb re-analysed the reads in MiXCR, keeping a single row per CDR3 protein. The data contain about 140,000 distinct CDR3 sequences, roughly 6% of them singletons. The sequencing input was PBMCs. The receptors derive from a human donor in good health (CMV status not recorded). Some clones in this sample may be carry-over from other donors' samples.

The table lists this clonotype with many counts. The chain recombines TRBV7-2 with TRBJ2-2, with D uncertain. The CDR3 is 14 residues long. The V gene lost 2 bases and the J gene lost 4 bases, with 8 bases spanning the gap. Germline lookup yields CDR1 SGHTA and CDR2 FQGNSA. The CDR3 here is CASSLIRVTGELFF. In nucleotides, the CDR3 is TGTGCCAGCAGCTTAATCCGGGTCACCGGGGAGCTGTTTTTT.

The sample holds many counts of this clonotype. The CDR3 reads CASSSDRNTGELFF. CDR3 bases: TGTGCCAGCAGCTCGGACAGAAACACCGGGGAGCTGTTTTTT. This chain joins TRBV7-3 and TRBJ2-2, with a tentative D call TRBD1 (6 bases). Trimming shortened V by 4 bases and J by 2 bases, and 8 bases separated the two germline ends. Germline CDR1 is SGHTA and CDR2 is FQGTGA. The CDR3 runs 14 residues.

At least ten counts were recorded for this clonotype. The chain links TRBV7-2 to TRBJ1-6; 7 bases map to TRBD1. The CDR3 has 14 residues. Germline CDR1 and CDR2: SGHTA and FQGNSA. V lost 5 bases and J lost 7; bases outside the gene matches: 5. The CDR3 nucleotides read TGTGCCAGCAGCCCTCGACAGGGAAATTCACCCCTCCACTTT. This translates into CASSPRQGNSPLHF.

This clonotype was counted many times. The chain carries TRBV20-1 and TRBJ2-3; 10 bases agree with TRBD2. The CDR3 spans 15 residues. CDR1 is DFQATT, CDR2 SNEGSKA, per germline (reference sequence). The trim removed 1 base at V and 5 bases at J, leaving 6 bases unmatched. CDR3 coding DNA: TGCAGTGCTAGAGGCTCGGGACTAGCGATAGATACGCAGTATTTT. Translating it yields CSARGSGLAIDTQYF.

This chain links TRBV18 with TRBJ2-1, with D tentatively TRBD1 (6 bases). This CDR3 is built from 15 residues. The V and J ends lost 0 bases and 6 bases respectively, with 12 bases between them. Per germline, CDR1 KGHSH and CDR2 LQKENI. The CDR3 loop reads CASSPPGGRLNEQFF. DNA of the CDR3: TGTGCCAGCTCACCACCAGGGGGACGTCTCAATGAGCAGTTCTTC.

This clonotype was observed many times. The J gene is TRBJ1-4, the V gene TRBV7-9, with 8 bases matching TRBD1. V gave up 6 bases and J gave up 4 bases; unmatched junction bases: 7. CDR1 and CDR2 (germline): SEHNR, FQNEAQ (reference sequence). CDR3 length equals 15 residues. Here the CDR3 DNA reads TGTGCCAGCAGTCGGGCGACAGGGGATAATGAAAAACTGTTTTTT. The encoded protein is CASSRATGDNEKLFF.

This clonotype was counted many times. V is TRBV20-1 and J is TRBJ1-6; D gene ambiguous. The CDR3 has 15 residues. Germline lookup yields CDR1 DFQATT and CDR2 SNEGSKA (reference sequence). V was clipped by 2 bases and J by 1 base, with 9 bases between them. The DNA of the CDR3 is TGCAGTGCTAGACCCGGGTCGTCCTATAATTCACCCCTCCACTTT. This encodes CSARPGSSYNSPLHF.

This clonotype was detected only a few times. V is TRBV5-4 and J is TRBJ1-1; possibly TRBD1 for D (6 bases). Trimming took 4 bases from V and 0 from J, leaving 16 bases between them. The CDR3 has 16 residues. Germline assignment: CDR1 SGHNT and CDR2 YYREEE (reference sequence). The CDR3 coding sequence is TGTGCCAGCAGCGTATTGTCAGGGGTCTTGAACACTGAAGCTTTCTTT. It encodes CASSVLSGVLNTEAFF.

This clonotype has at least ten counts. This chain links TRBV20-1 with TRBJ2-6, with TRBD1 identical over 9 bases. Germline trimming cut 6 bases from V and 0 bases from J; bases unmatched to any gene: 6. The CDR3 extends over 16 amino acids. Germline V gene lookup returns CDR1 DFQATT and CDR2 SNEGSKA (reference sequence). CDR3 in amino acids: CSALGQGSSGANVLTF. CDR3 in DNA: TGCAGTGCCTTAGGACAGGGGAGCTCTGGGGCCAACGTCCTGACTTTC.

This clonotype occurred many times. The chain uses TRBV19 and TRBJ1-3; D possibly corresponds to TRBD1 (6 bases). With 6 bases removed from V and 2 bases from J, the gap between germline ends came to 8 bases. This CDR3 is built from 13 residues. Germline V lookup: CDR1 LNHDA, CDR2 SQIVND (reference sequence). CDR3 nucleotide sequence: TGTGCCAGTAGGGACAGCGCTGGAAACACCATATATTTT. This encodes CASRDSAGNTIYF.

This clonotype was observed many times. The chain links TRBV4-2 to TRBJ2-1; TRBD1 is a possible D gene (5 bases). This CDR3 region has 14 residues. Germline V gene sequence: CDR1 LGHNA, CDR2 YNFKEQ. Trimming took 0 bases from V and 6 from J, leaving 9 bases between them. CDR3 protein: CASSQDPRANEQFF. The CDR3 nucleotides read TGTGCCAGCAGCCAAGACCCCAGGGCCAATGAGCAGTTCTTC.

This clonotype was counted at least ten times. This rearrangement joins TRBV28 to TRBJ2-1; D is undetermined. This CDR3 contains 17 residues. The ends were cut back, 1 base at V and 0 bases at J, with 13 bases in the middle. Germline V gives CDR1 MDHEN, CDR2 SYDVKM. The CDR3 bases are TGTGCCAGCAGTTTATCTGGAATCAGGAGCTCCTACAATGAGCAGTTCTTC. Protein: CASSLSGIRSSYNEQFF. Combining the CDR3 with reference TRBV28 and TRBJ2-1 gives the whole variable domain DVKVTQSSRYLVKRTGEKVFLECVQDMDHENMFWYRQDPGLGLRLIYFSYDVKMKEKGDIPEGYSVSREKKERFSLILESASTNQTSMYLCASSLSGIRSSYNEQFFGPGTRLTVL.

This clonotype came up a few times. The chain has TRBV19 and TRBJ2-1; D unclear. Germline loops: CDR1 LNHDA, CDR2 SQIVND (reference sequence). The V and J ends lost 7 bases and 0 bases respectively, with 10 bases between them. The CDR3 length is 14 residues. The CDR3 is CASNPRSSYNEQFF. Written as DNA, the CDR3 is TGTGCCAGTAACCCCCGGAGCTCCTACAATGAGCAGTTCTTC.

The chain uses TRBV2 and TRBJ1-5; the D is unclear. Trimming took off 1 base at V and 4 bases at J, with 5 bases between the two ends. The CDR3 length is 13 residues. Germline V gene lookup returns CDR1 SNHLY and CDR2 FYNNEI. The CDR3 protein is CASSEGRNQPQHF. CDR3 in DNA: TGTGCCAGCAGTGAAGGACGTAATCAGCCCCAGCATTTT.

This clonotype was found many times. V usage is TRBV7-9 and J usage is TRBJ2-3; no definite D call. The CDR3 has 13 residues. Looked up from germline, CDR1 is SEHNR and CDR2 is FQNEAQ (reference sequence). Trimming shortened V by 5 bases and J by 4 bases, and 10 bases separated the two germline ends. Here the CDR3 reads CASSKARPDTQYF. The CDR3 bases are TGTGCCAGCAGCAAGGCGAGGCCAGATACGCAGTATTTT.

This clonotype was recorded many times. Written as DNA, the CDR3 is TGTGCCAGCTCACCGGGATCTGAAGCTTTCTTT. Its translation is CASSPGSEAFF. V gene TRBV18 combines with J gene TRBJ1-1; D remains unclear. The V gene lost 3 bases and the J gene lost 6 bases, with 5 bases spanning the gap. Germline V gives CDR1 KGHSH, CDR2 LQKENI. The CDR3 length is 11 residues.

The sample holds many counts of this clonotype. The J gene is TRBJ1-1, the V gene TRBV19, with 7 bases identical to TRBD1. J lost 1 base, V lost 5 bases, and 1 base had no gene match. Looked up from germline, CDR1 is LNHDA and CDR2 is SQIVND (reference sequence). The CDR3 is 13 residues long. The CDR3, as DNA: TGTGCCAGTAGTGAGGGGGCGAACACTGAAGCTTTCTTT. Its protein product is CASSEGANTEAFF.

The chain links TRBV6-2 or TRBV6-3 to TRBJ2-2; D not resolved. Germline-derived CDR1 and CDR2 are MNHEY and SVGEGT. The germline V and J ends were trimmed by 2 bases and 3 bases, with 10 bases remaining between them. This CDR3 contains 15 residues. In nucleotides, the CDR3 is TGTGCCAGCAGTTACCAAATTGGAGACACCGGGGAGCTGTTTTTT. Protein product: CASSYQIGDTGELFF.

This clonotype was seen many times. The CDR3 DNA is TGTGCCAGCAGCTTTAGACGGCAAGAGACCCAGTACTTC. Translation: CASSFRRQETQYF. The chain couples TRBV5-4 to TRBJ2-5; no firm D call. The V and J ends lost 2 bases and 2 bases respectively, with 7 bases between them. Germline loops: CDR1 SGHNT, CDR2 YYREEE (reference sequence). This CDR3 region has 13 residues.

This clonotype was counted at least ten times. J is TRBJ1-1 and V is TRBV28; 8 bases are shared with TRBD1. The CDR3 has 16 residues. Germline CDR1 MDHEN, CDR2 SYDVKM. J gave up 4 bases and V 2 bases, and 9 bases lay outside the gene matches. In nucleotides, the CDR3 is TGTGCCAGCAGTTTACAAAGGTCAGGGGGCGTCACTGAAGCTTTCTTT. This codes for CASSLQRSGGVTEAFF.

This rearrangement joins TRBV15 to TRBJ1-4; 12 positions match TRBD1. The length of the CDR3 is 16 residues. Germline values: CDR1 LNHNV, CDR2 YYDKDF (reference sequence). V shed 4 bases, J shed 6 bases, and the junction held 6 bases outside the gene matches. The CDR3 DNA reads TGTGCCACCAGCAAGGGACAGGGGGCGATGGATGAAAAACTGTTTTTT. Translated: CATSKGQGAMDEKLFF.

A few counts support this clonotype. The rearrangement links TRBV7-2 to TRBJ2-6; maybe TRBD2 (5 bases). CDR1 is SGHTA and CDR2 is FQGNSA in the germline V gene. Trimming took off 8 bases at V and 0 bases at J, with 26 bases between the two ends. The CDR3 extends over 20 amino acids. This chain's CDR3 is CASAPTPGVSTYSGANVLTF. CDR3 nucleotide sequence: TGTGCCAGCGCACCTACCCCCGGGGTCTCGACTTACTCTGGGGCCAACGTCCTGACTTTC.

This clonotype has only a few counts. The chain links TRBV7-9 to TRBJ2-2; TRBD1 matches 7 bases. Trimming at V came to 5 bases and at J to 5 bases, leaving 8 bases not matched to a gene. CDR3 length: 15 amino acids. Per germline, CDR1 SEHNR and CDR2 FQNEAQ (reference sequence). The CDR3 nucleotides are TGTGCCAGCAGCATGGACAGGATGTCTACCGGGGAGCTGTTTTTT. It is translated as CASSMDRMSTGELFF.

This clonotype was seen repeatedly, ten times or more. This rearrangement joins TRBV7-2 to TRBJ2-1; 12 positions match TRBD2. The CDR3 totals 15 residues. The trim removed 5 bases at V and 7 bases at J, leaving 6 bases unmatched. CDR1 SGHTA and CDR2 FQGNSA come from the germline V gene. DNA for the CDR3: TGTGCCAGCAGCCCGGGACTAGCGGGCCGGAATGAGCAGTTCTTC. This sequence encodes CASSPGLAGRNEQFF.

This chain uses TRBV20-1 with TRBJ1-6, with D unresolved. This CDR3 contains 13 residues. V shed 3 bases and J shed 8 bases, with 11 bases lying between them. Germline V gene lookup returns CDR1 DFQATT and CDR2 SNEGSKA (reference sequence). CDR3 amino acids: CSARPWSDSPLHF. The CDR3 region has the DNA TGCAGTGCTAGGCCCTGGAGTGATTCACCCCTCCACTTT.

This clonotype was seen ten or more times. The rearrangement links TRBV7-6 to TRBJ1-5; D call uncertain. Looked up from germline, CDR1 is SGHVS and CDR2 is FNYEAQ. This CDR3 region has 17 residues. The V gene lost 5 bases and the J gene lost 2 bases, with 19 bases spanning the gap. The CDR3 reads CASSPLAPSAGNQPQHF. CDR3 coding DNA: TGTGCCAGCAGCCCATTGGCCCCATCAGCGGGCAATCAGCCCCAGCATTTT.

A few counts support this clonotype. V usage is TRBV20-1 and J usage is TRBJ2-6; possibly TRBD1 for D (5 bases). The CDR3 loop spans 13 amino acids. The germline V gene encodes CDR1 DFQATT and CDR2 SNEGSKA (reference sequence). V gave up 6 bases and J gave up 2 bases, with 8 bases separating them. CDR3 region: CSAGATGANVLTF. The CDR3 region has the DNA TGCAGTGCAGGGGCCACTGGGGCCAACGTCCTGACTTTC.

The chain combines TRBV20-1 with TRBJ2-3; weak D call: TRBD2 (5 bases). Germline V gene sequence: CDR1 DFQATT, CDR2 SNEGSKA (reference sequence). The germline V and J ends were trimmed by 0 bases and 0 bases, with 13 bases remaining between them. The CDR3 has 16 amino acids. In nucleotides, the CDR3 is TGCAGTGCTAGAGACCCACGGGGAGCTAGCACAGATACGCAGTATTTT. Amino acid sequence: CSARDPRGASTDTQYF.

This clonotype occurred many times. This chain links TRBV7-2 with TRBJ2-7; no firm D call. Trimming pared 1 base from V and 1 base from J, leaving 5 bases between. The V gene's germline CDR1 is SGHTA and CDR2 FQGNSA. The CDR3 extends over 13 amino acids. CDR3 loop: CASSLGLSYEQYF. DNA of the CDR3: TGTGCCAGCAGCTTAGGGCTATCCTACGAGCAGTACTTC. The variable domain in full, completed from reference TRBV7-2 and TRBJ2-7, reads GAGVSQSPSNKVTEKGKDVELRCDPISGHTALYWYRQSLGQGLEFLIYFQGNSAPDKSGLPSDRFSAERTGGSVSTLTIQRTQQEDSAVYLCASSLGLSYEQYFGPGTRLTVT.

This clonotype was detected many times. V usage is TRBV5-4 and J usage is TRBJ2-2; D unresolved. The CDR3 totals 13 residues. The germline V gene encodes CDR1 SGHNT and CDR2 YYREEE (reference sequence). Trimming pared 4 bases from V and 6 bases from J, leaving 10 bases between. CDR3 sequence reads: CASSLPHAGELFF. The CDR3 coding sequence is TGTGCCAGCAGCCTCCCCCACGCCGGGGAGCTGTTTTTT.

This clonotype was seen ten or more times. The chain couples TRBV2 to TRBJ1-5; 9 bases align to TRBD1. V gave up 5 bases and J gave up 3 bases; unmatched junction bases: 11. CDR3 size: 17 residues. Per germline, CDR1 SNHLY and CDR2 FYNNEI. CDR3 in DNA: TGTGCCAGCAGTCACCCGGGACAGGGATGGACCAATCAGCCCCAGCATTTT. Protein sequence: CASSHPGQGWTNQPQHF.

This chain uses TRBV9 with TRBJ2-5; no firm D call. Germline V lookup: CDR1 SGDLS, CDR2 YYNGEE. The CDR3 sequence is 12 residues long. Trimming stripped 0 bases from V and 0 bases from J, with 0 bases between. CDR3 amino acids: CASSVDQETQYF. CDR3 nucleotide sequence: TGTGCCAGCAGCGTAGACCAAGAGACCCAGTACTTC.